This T cell receptor (beta chain) is drawn from a study of shared clonotypes between healthy human individuals. Whole-study results and caveats: Sequencing of the sorted subsets was shown by rarefaction to be incomplete despite large depth. Researchers sampled only blood; tissue repertoires likely differ.

Only in-frame clones appear in the TCRdb table, and some are missing; sequencing was by immunoSEQ multiplex PCR. The repertoire holds 2 million to 2.5 million clones, with 93% as singletons. Note on this clone: Its target is not known.

The CDR3 is 14 residues long. V lost 1 base and J lost 4, with 10 bases in between. CDR1 and CDR2 (germline): SGHTA, FQGTGA. Specimen: naive CD4+ T cells from PBMCs. This sample's subset: CD45RA+ positively selected. The clonotype was recovered from a young man in good health. Some clones in this sample may be carry-over from other donors' samples. The genes are TRBV7-3 and TRBJ1-1; no firm D call. The CDR3: CASSLISGSTEAFF. CDR3 in DNA: TGTGCCAGCAGCTTAATATCCGGCAGCACTGAAGCTTTCTTT.